What follows describes a single T cell receptor beta chain. This record belongs to a study of technical replicates of blood from several donors. V was cut by 0 bases and J by 10 bases, with 8 bases left in between. CDR1 is SGHRS, CDR2 YFSETQ, per germline. The CDR3 loop spans 12 amino acids. Repertoires were generated with immunoSEQ multiplex PCR, while TCRdb's copy carries only in-frame clones and drops some. Of some 74,000 clones listed, 95% to 97% were seen once; the top ten hold 0.25% to 0.35%. The clonotype originates from a human donor in good health. The specimen sequenced was T cells isolated from PBMCs. The rearrangement links TRBV5-1 to TRBJ2-4; D might be TRBD1 (6 bases). CDR3 coding DNA: TGCGCCAGCAGCTTGGATACAGGGATTCAGTACTTC. Its protein is CASSLDTGIQYF. The whole variable domain, remainder taken from reference TRBV5-1 and TRBJ2-4, is KAGVTQTPRYLIKTRGQQVTLSCSPISGHRSVSWYQQTPGQGLQFLFEYFSETQRNKGNFPGRFSGRQFSNSRSEMNVSTLELGDSALYLCASSLDTGIQYFGAGTRLSVL.